Listed here is a single TCR beta chain. Its antigen is as yet unknown. This sample is drawn from a study of T cell repertoires in ileal Crohn's disease. On the study more broadly: All patients had surgery for stricturing (about 60%) or penetrating (about 39%) disease.

Study-level results: Mucosal expansions were suggested to be mainly CD8 T cells. Every patient over 26.8% clonality showed endoscopic recurrence.

Here immunoSEQ multiplex PCR was the method, and the copy in TCRdb shows in-frame clones only, minus some. Of 3,000 to 3,500 clones listed, around 73% are singletons. Germline CDR1 reads MRHNA; CDR2 reads SNTAGT. The V end lost 7 bases, the J end lost 6 bases, and 24 bases lay between the germline ends. This CDR3 contains 17 residues. The sorted cells were lamina propria lymphocytes from surgical specimens, first isolated by density gradient. V and J are TRBV6-4 and TRBJ1-4; D is perhaps TRBD1 (6 bases). The receptor's source is an adult with Crohn's disease. The material sequenced was CD4+ T cells sorted from the ileum. Here the CDR3 reads CASKEDSLFPRHEKLFF. CDR3 DNA sequence: TGTGCCAGCAAGGAGGACAGTCTCTTCCCCCGGCATGAAAAACTGTTTTTT.